This TCR beta chain was profiled in a study of blood T cells in healthy people across ages. Whole-study findings and limits: Comparison with aged donors showed that long-lived donors had more naive CD4+ cells and higher diversity.

A second PCR of 7 to 11 cycles used a sample-barcoded 5' primer and a J-beta primer mix. Using its own MiXCR run on the 5' RACE reads, TCRdb lists one record per CDR3 protein. This table holds around 1.1 million distinct CDR3 sequences, less than 45% found once. Germline V gene lookup returns CDR1 SGHVS and CDR2 FNYEAQ. This CDR3 comprises 14 residues. V was clipped by 5 bases and J by 4 bases, with 14 bases between them. This clonotype was recorded a few times. Its antigen remains unknown. The V gene is TRBV7-6, the J gene TRBJ1-2; D gene uncertain. The receptor's source is a young man in good health. The sample was blood. The chain's CDR3 is CASSHVGTPYGYTF. In nucleotides, the CDR3 is TGTGCCAGCAGCCACGTGGGTACCCCCTATGGCTACACCTTC. Full variable domain (missing parts from reference TRBV7-6 and TRBJ1-2): GAGVSQSPRYKVTKRGQDVALRCDPISGHVSLYWYRQALGQGPEFLTYFNYEAQQDKSGLPNDRFSAERPEGSISTLTIQRTEQRDSAMYRCASSHVGTPYGYTFGSGTRLTVV.